This record concerns one T cell receptor (beta chain) sequence. This sample is drawn from a study of control samples from healthy donors and cancer patients. Germline V gene data show CDR1 as LNHDA and CDR2 as SQIVND (reference sequence). The CDR3 length is 14 residues. V lost 5 bases to trimming and J lost 2 bases, with 12 bases between them. Method: immunoSEQ multiplex PCR; TCRdb's copy keeps in-frame clones and lacks some. The sample has about 55,000 clones; 88% are singletons. This receptor was obtained from a man aged 45-65 years in good health. Sequences were obtained from blood. The J gene is TRBJ1-1, the V gene TRBV19; no clear D gene. CDR3 loop: CASSAWSFNTEAFF. The CDR3 DNA reads TGTGCCAGTAGTGCATGGTCTTTTAACACTGAAGCTTTCTTT.